This is a list of T cell receptor beta chains from one sample in a study of TIL therapy for anti-PD-1-resistant metastatic lung cancer. Generated by immunoSEQ multiplex PCR, the TCRdb table keeps only in-frame clones and is missing some. The sample shows 45,000 to 60,000 clones, around three quarters of them seen only once. This specimen was blood, taken at baseline. The receptors were gathered from a woman between 30 and 85 years old with non-small cell lung cancer. The CDR3 runs from the conserved cysteine through the conserved F or W. A D gene is named only where the DNA matches it firmly. Only part of the rows carry a size: once, few, many, or a class if the clone is expanded.

size	D	V	length	J	DNA	CDR3
-	-	TRBV5-1	13	TRBJ2-2	TGCGCCAGCAGCGAAAGTTTCACCGGGGAGCTGTTTTTT	CASSESFTGELFF
-	-	TRBV7-6	15	TRBJ1-4	TGTGCCAGCAGCTTAGTAGCAGAAAAGAATGAAAAACTGTTTTTT	CASSLVAEKNEKLFF
-	TRBD1	TRBV5-1	15	TRBJ1-2	TGCGCCAGCACCTTGAACCCGGGACAGGAGTATGGCTACACCTTC	CASTLNPGQEYGYTF
few	-	TRBV30	13	TRBJ1-5	TGTGCCTGGAGCACCCGGACGGGGCAGCCCCAGCATTTT	CAWSTRTGQPQHF
-	-	TRBV7-8	16	TRBJ2-6	TGTGCCAGCAGCTTAAAGCGGCTGCTCGGGGCCAACGTCCTGACTTTC	CASSLKRLLGANVLTF
once	TRBD2	TRBV7-3	16	TRBJ2-3	TGTGCCAGCAGCTACACGGGACTAGCGGACACAGATACGCAGTATTTT	CASSYTGLADTDTQYF
-	-	TRBV5-5	15	TRBJ2-3	TGTGCCAGCAGCTTGGATATTCGGGTAACAGATACGCAGTATTTT	CASSLDIRVTDTQYF
-	-	TRBV4-2	14	TRBJ2-7	TGTGCCAGCAGCCCCAGGGCTTCAAATTACGAGCAGTACTTC	CASSPRASNYEQYF
once	-	TRBV7-2	16	TRBJ1-5	TGTGCCAGCAGCTTAGGAGGCGAGGGCGGTTATCAGCCCCAGCATTTT	CASSLGGEGGYQPQHF
-	-	TRBV30	13	TRBJ1-3	TGTGCCCTGGAGGTAGGGCCTGGAAACACCATATATTTT	CALEVGPGNTIYF
-	TRBD2	TRBV13	17	TRBJ2-1	TGTGCCAGCAGCTCCTTACTAGCGGGAGTAACCTACAATGAGCAGTTCTTC	CASSSLLAGVTYNEQFF
-	-	TRBV4-2	13	TRBJ1-3	TGTGCCAGCAGCGGGTCTACTGGAAACACCATATATTTT	CASSGSTGNTIYF
-	TRBD1	TRBV2	14	TRBJ1-2	TGTGCCAGCAGTGAAGGACAGGGTTCGGGCGGCTACACCTTC	CASSEGQGSGGYTF
-	TRBD1	TRBV5-1	17	TRBJ2-2	TGCGCCAGCAGCTTGGATGCGACAGGGGGCGGCACCGGGGAGCTGTTTTTT	CASSLDATGGGTGELFF
-	TRBD1	TRBV27	13	TRBJ1-1	TGTGCCAGCAGTTGGGACAGGAACACTGAAGCTTTCTTT	CASSWDRNTEAFF
-	TRBD1	TRBV5-1	14	TRBJ1-3	TGCGCCAGCACGGAGGGGGCATCTGGAAACACCATATATTTT	CASTEGASGNTIYF
once	-	TRBV5-5	16	TRBJ2-3	TGTGCCAGCAGCTTTGAAGCTTCGGATGGGGGCGATACGCAGTATTTT	CASSFEASDGGDTQYF
-	-	TRBV15	15	TRBJ2-3	TGTGCCACCAGCAGAGATTCCCGGGGGCTGGATACGCAGTATTTT	CATSRDSRGLDTQYF
-	-	TRBV6-6	15	TRBJ1-1	TGTGCCAGCAGCGGGGCGCTCGGAAGGAACACTGAAGCTTTCTTT	CASSGALGRNTEAFF
-	-	TRBV2	15	TRBJ2-2	TGTGCCAGTGGTAGGGACCCAGCGAACACCGGGGAGCTGTTTTTT	CASGRDPANTGELFF
-	-	TRBV7-9	15	TRBJ2-5	TGTGCCAGCAGCTTGCCGCGGAGGCTCGGGGAGACCCAGTACTTC	CASSLPRRLGETQYF
-	-	TRBV28	13	TRBJ1-2	TGTGCCAGCAGTTTGGGGGAGGTCTATGGCTACACCTTC	CASSLGEVYGYTF
few	-	TRBV10-3	11	TRBJ2-7	TGTGCCATCAGCCTCAGGGACGAGCAGTACTTC	CAISLRDEQYF
-	-	TRBV4-3	16	TRBJ1-2	TGCGCCAGCAGCCAAGAGGAGTACAGGACGCCCTATGGCTACACCTTC	CASSQEEYRTPYGYTF
-	-	TRBV13	12	TRBJ1-1	TGTGCCAGGGCAGGGGTTGGGACTGAAGCTTTCTTT	CARAGVGTEAFF
-	TRBD1	TRBV6-5	15	TRBJ2-7	TGTGCCAGCAGACCCTGGACAGGGCTTGAACGCGAGCAGTACTTC	CASRPWTGLEREQYF
-	TRBD2	TRBV9	17	TRBJ2-3	TGTGCCAGCAGCCCTGAGACTAGCGGGGGTGGCACAGATACGCAGTATTTT	CASSPETSGGGTDTQYF
-	-	TRBV5-1	15	TRBJ1-1	TGCGCCAGCAGCTTGGAAGACAGAAAGAACACTGAAGCTTTCTTT	CASSLEDRKNTEAFF
-	TRBD2	TRBV13	17	TRBJ2-2	TGTGCCAGCAGCCTATTGCTAGCGGGGTCGAACACCGGGGAGCTGTTTTTT	CASSLLLAGSNTGELFF
-	-	TRBV6-5	11	TRBJ2-3	TGTGCCAGCAGTGTGGCGGATACGCAGTATTTT	CASSVADTQYF
-	TRBD2	TRBV2	15	TRBJ2-7	TGTGCCAGCAGGCTAGCGGGAGGCAGCTCCTACGAGCAGTACTTC	CASRLAGGSSYEQYF
-	-	TRBV12-5	11	TRBJ2-5	TGTGCTAGTGGTTTGGAAGAGACCCAGTACTTC	CASGLEETQYF
-	TRBD2	TRBV5-1	14	TRBJ2-1	TGCGCCAGCAGCTTCACTAGCGATGTGAATGAGCAGTTCTTC	CASSFTSDVNEQFF
-	-	TRBV19	16	TRBJ1-1	TGTGCCAGTATGGGAATCTATGGAAAGCCGAACACTGAAGCTTTCTTT	CASMGIYGKPNTEAFF
-	-	TRBV10-2	13	TRBJ2-2	TGCGCCAGCAGTGTCACGAACACCGGGGAGCTGTTTTTT	CASSVTNTGELFF
-	TRBD1	TRBV10-3	17	TRBJ2-7	TGTGCCATCAGTGAGGCCCAGGGGACAGGGGTTTTTTACGAGCAGTACTTC	CAISEAQGTGVFYEQYF
few	TRBD1	TRBV7-3	17	TRBJ2-1	TGTGCCAGCAGCCAAGATCCTAGACAGGGCGGCTACAATGAGCAGTTCTTC	CASSQDPRQGGYNEQFF
-	-	TRBV9	15	TRBJ1-1	TGTGCCAGCAGCGTAGGGTCCGGTTGGGACACTGAAGCTTTCTTT	CASSVGSGWDTEAFF
-	TRBD1	TRBV6-6	16	TRBJ1-3	TGTGCCAGCAGTTACTCGGGACAGGGGGCCGGAAACACCATATATTTT	CASSYSGQGAGNTIYF
once	-	TRBV15	19	TRBJ2-3	TGTGCCACCAGCAGCGCCGCCGGTGGGGATTCTGGGGGCACAGATACGCAGTATTTT	CATSSAAGGDSGGTDTQYF
once	-	TRBV6-5	15	TRBJ1-1	TGTGCCAGCAGTTACCCATACAACGGGTACACTGAAGCTTTCTTT	CASSYPYNGYTEAFF
-	-	TRBV29-1	14	TRBJ2-1	TGCAGCGTAGACGGAATGGTAGGGCCCAATGAGCAGTTCTTC	CSVDGMVGPNEQFF
few	-	TRBV6-1	12	TRBJ1-5	TGTGCCAGCAGTGAACATAGCCAGCCCCAGCATTTT	CASSEHSQPQHF
-	-	TRBV27	14	TRBJ1-1	TGTGCCAGCAGTTCGACGGCAGGGAACACTGAAGCTTTCTTT	CASSSTAGNTEAFF
-	-	TRBV21-1	16	TRBJ1-5	TGTGCCAGCAGCTCTCCGGGGGGGCGTAGCAATCAGCCCCAGCATTTT	CASSSPGGRSNQPQHF
few	TRBD1	TRBV7-2	13	TRBJ1-5	TGTGCCAGCAGCTTAACAGGGGGACAGCCCCAGCATTTT	CASSLTGGQPQHF
-	-	TRBV6-6	12	TRBJ2-3	TGTGCCAGCAGTTACATATCAGATACGCAGTATTTT	CASSYISDTQYF
-	-	TRBV5-1	15	TRBJ2-2	TGCGCCAGCAGCTTGGTTGGGGGACACACCGGGGAGCTGTTTTTT	CASSLVGGHTGELFF
-	-	TRBV5-1	15	TRBJ2-3	TGCGCCAGCAGCTCACTACGACCTAGCACAGATACGCAGTATTTT	CASSSLRPSTDTQYF
-	TRBD2	TRBV11-2	15	TRBJ2-7	TGTGCCAGCGCGGCAGGACTAGCGGGGGTGTACGAGCAGTACTTC	CASAAGLAGVYEQYF
-	-	TRBV5-1	15	TRBJ2-3	TGCGCCAGCAGCTTGGGGTTAGCGGCCACAGATACGCAGTATTTT	CASSLGLAATDTQYF
-	-	TRBV5-5	12	TRBJ2-7	TGTGCCAGCAGTATTTCGCGGGACGAGCAGTACTTC	CASSISRDEQYF
-	-	TRBV7-2	15	TRBJ1-1	TGTGCCAGCAACTTAAGGCTGGGGCAGAACACTGAAGCTTTCTTT	CASNLRLGQNTEAFF
-	-	TRBV28	14	TRBJ1-2	TGTGCCAGCAGTTTTGGGCCAGCCTCTGGTGGCTACACCTTC	CASSFGPASGGYTF
-	TRBD2	TRBV4-3	16	TRBJ2-3	TGCGCCAGCAGCCCTGGGACTAGCGGGGCCACAGATACGCAGTATTTT	CASSPGTSGATDTQYF
-	TRBD2	TRBV7-6	18	TRBJ2-5	TGTGCCAGCAGCTCACCGGCGGGACTAGCGGGGGGGCGCGAGACCCAGTACTTC	CASSSPAGLAGGRETQYF
medium-sized	-	TRBV4-2	13	TRBJ1-1	TGTGCCAGCAGCGAAAAAGGACGTCCGGGAGCTTTCTTT	CASSEKGRPGAFF